These 28 T cell receptor beta chains share one sample of origin, sequenced in a study of radiotherapy plus CTLA-4 blockade in lung cancer. Sequencing used immunoSEQ multiplex PCR; TCRdb keeps in-frame clones, though not all of them. Of 78,000 or so clones in the sample, around 90% are singletons; the top ten hold about 1%. Source: peripheral blood, taken from a patient treated with radiotherapy plus ipilimumab. These receptors all come from a human donor with non-small cell lung cancer who had stable disease on radiotherapy plus ipilimumab.

This chain joins TRBV10-3 and TRBJ2-2, with 9 positions matching TRBD2. Germline V gives CDR1 ENHRY, CDR2 SYGVKD. The J segment lost 5 bases and the V segment lost 7 bases, leaving 14 bases of the junction unmatched. CDR3 length: 17 residues. The CDR3 protein is CAITLPLAGAGTGELFF. The CDR3 DNA is TGTGCCATCACCCTACCCTTAGCGGGAGCAGGTACCGGGGAGCTGTTTTTT.

This rearrangement joins TRBV4-1 to TRBJ1-1; D gene ambiguous. With 1 base removed from V and 4 bases from J, the gap between germline ends came to 7 bases. The germline gives CDR1 MGHRA, CDR2 YSYEKL. The CDR3 consists of 13 residues. The CDR3 coding sequence is TGCGCCAGCAGCCAAGTTTGGGGCACTGAAGCTTTCTTT. It translates to CASSQVWGTEAFF.

The rearrangement uses TRBV11-2 and TRBJ2-2; D is perhaps TRBD1 (5 bases). The V end was cut by 0 bases, the J end by 3 bases, with 11 bases between. Germline V gene lookup returns CDR1 SGHAT and CDR2 FQNNGV. The CDR3 extends over 16 amino acids. CDR3 DNA: TGTGCCAGCAGCTTAGAGGCAGGGCTGGACACCGGGGAGCTGTTTTTT. Amino acid sequence: CASSLEAGLDTGELFF. Using reference TRBV11-2 and TRBJ2-2 for the parts outside the CDR3, the full variable domain is EAGVAQSPRYKIIEKRQSVAFWCNPISGHATLYWYQQILGQGPKLLIQFQNNGVVDDSQLPKDRFSAERLKGVDSTLKIQPAKLEDSAVYLCASSLEAGLDTGELFFGEGSRLTVL.

The CDR3 DNA sequence: TGTGCCAGCAGTCATAAACGGAACACTGAAGCTTTCTTT. Its translation: CASSHKRNTEAFF. The V call is TRBV6-5, the J call TRBJ1-1; D remains ambiguous. V was trimmed by 5 bases and J by 1 base, leaving 8 bases between them. CDR1 and CDR2 from the germline V gene are MNHEY and SVGAGI. The CDR3 sequence is 13 residues long.

V and J are TRBV6-1 and TRBJ2-3; D is perhaps TRBD2 (5 bases). Trimming took off 7 bases at V and 2 bases at J, with 19 bases between the two ends. The germline gives CDR1 MNHNS, CDR2 SASEGT. This CDR3 contains 16 residues. CDR3 region: CASTEALGSFTDTQYF. The CDR3 DNA reads as TGTGCCAGCACCGAAGCGCTGGGGAGCTTCACAGATACGCAGTATTTT.

CDR3 loop: CASTNQGGPGIPGGYTF. The CDR3 DNA reads as TGTGCCAGCACCAATCAGGGGGGCCCCGGGATCCCGGGCGGCTACACCTTC. The chain recombines TRBV5-6 with TRBJ1-2; 7 bases map to TRBD1. V was clipped by 6 bases and J by 8 bases; unmatched bases: 22. The CDR3 extends over 17 amino acids. Per germline, CDR1 SGHDT and CDR2 YYEEEE. Full variable domain (remainder filled in from reference TRBV5-6 and TRBJ1-2): DAGVTQSPTHLIKTRGQQVTLRCSPKSGHDTVSWYQQALGQGPQFIFQYYEEEERQRGNFPDRFSGHQFPNYSSELNVNALLLGDSALYLCASTNQGGPGIPGGYTFGSGTRLTVV.

The chain employs TRBV25-1 and TRBJ2-2; 9 positions agree with TRBD1. In germline, CDR1 is MGHDK, CDR2 SYGVNS. Losses at the gene ends were 9 bases for V and 6 bases for J; bases not matched to a gene: 8. This CDR3 has 14 amino acids. The CDR3: CASHVGTGPGELFF. DNA for the CDR3: TGTGCCAGTCATGTGGGGACAGGGCCCGGGGAGCTGTTTTTT.

A few counts support this clone. Other DNA sequences in this sample translate to the same CDR3. The chain links TRBV18 to TRBJ2-6, with TRBD1 matching over 7 bases. The CDR3 length is 16 residues. Germline trimming cut 3 bases from V and 4 bases from J; bases unmatched to any gene: 6. The V gene's germline CDR1 is KGHSH and CDR2 LQKENI. The CDR3 reads CASSPRQGSGANVLTF. The CDR3 region has the DNA TGTGCCAGCTCACCCCGACAGGGATCGGGGGCCAACGTCCTGACTTTC. Complete variable domain (other parts from reference TRBV18 and TRBJ2-6): NAGVMQNPRHLVRRRGQEARLRCSPMKGHSHVYWYRQLPEEGLKFMVYLQKENIIDESGMPKERFSAEFPKEGPSILRIQQVVRGDSAAYFCASSPRQGSGANVLTFGAGSRLTVL.

The gene calls are TRBV7-9 and TRBJ2-7; possibly TRBD1 or TRBD2 for D (5 bases each). Germline CDR1 is SEHNR and CDR2 is FQNEAQ (reference sequence). V lost 6 bases and J 2 bases, leaving 17 bases between the germline ends. The CDR3 sequence is 15 residues long. This chain's CDR3 is CASSYAGTSPYEQYF. CDR3 sequence (DNA): TGTGCCAGCAGTTATGCCGGGACGTCCCCCTACGAGCAGTACTTC.

There are a few counts of this clone. This rearrangement joins TRBV28 to TRBJ1-2; D unclear. V shed 8 bases and J shed 2 bases, with 9 bases lying between them. The CDR3 totals 12 residues. Germline V lookup: CDR1 MDHEN, CDR2 SYDVKM. The CDR3 is CASSWINYGYTF. In DNA, the CDR3 is TGTGCCAGCTCCTGGATAAACTATGGCTACACCTTC.

The genes are TRBV23-1 and TRBJ1-6, with TRBD1 matching 10 bases. TRBV23-1 is assigned to the ORF class and has an uncertain function. There are 16 residues in the CDR3. Losses at the gene ends were 3 bases for V and 6 bases for J; bases not matched to a gene: 5. The CDR3 region has the DNA TGCGCCAGCAGTCACTCAGACAGGGGGCGTAATTCACCCCTCCACTTT. Amino acids: CASSHSDRGRNSPLHF.

The V gene is TRBV9, the J gene TRBJ2-2; the match to TRBD2 covers 12 bases. Germline loops: CDR1 SGDLS, CDR2 YYNGEE. There are 18 residues in the CDR3. V shed 4 bases and J 4 bases; nucleotides not matched to a gene: 11. The CDR3 sequence: CASSPGRLAGAGTGELFF. DNA for the CDR3: TGTGCCAGCAGCCCAGGGCGACTAGCGGGAGCGGGCACCGGGGAGCTGTTTTTT.

The genes are TRBV11-2 and TRBJ2-1; D unclear. V lost 4 bases and J lost 9, with 19 bases in between. This CDR3 has 15 residues. Germline values: CDR1 SGHAT, CDR2 FQNNGV. For the CDR3, the DNA is TGTGCCAGCAGCTCCGCCCCGGATAGTACGGCTGAGCAGTTCTTC. Its protein is CASSSAPDSTAEQFF.

CDR3 in amino acids: CASSVDGAHTGELFF. The DNA of the CDR3 is TGTGCCAGCAGCGTAGATGGGGCCCACACCGGGGAGCTGTTTTTT. This chain joins TRBV9 and TRBJ2-2; D may be TRBD1 (5 bases). V was shortened by 0 bases and J by 3 bases, with 9 bases between the two germline ends. The CDR3 runs to 15 residues. CDR1 and CDR2 from the germline V gene are SGDLS and YYNGEE.

This sequence joins TRBV29-1 and TRBJ1-1; D might be TRBD1 (6 bases). The V gene's germline CDR1 is SQVTM and CDR2 ANQGSEA. Trimming shortened V by 7 bases and J by 10 bases, and 19 bases separated the two germline ends. CDR3 length equals 12 residues. The DNA of the CDR3 is TGCAGCGCCACAGGGAAAACTTTTGTAGCTTTCTTT. Translation: CSATGKTFVAFF.

V usage is TRBV2 and J usage is TRBJ2-5, with D possibly TRBD2 on 5 matching bases. Trimming removed 5 bases at V and 5 bases at J, with 18 bases between. CDR3 length: 15 residues. CDR1 and CDR2 (germline): SNHLY, FYNNEI. DNA of the CDR3: TGTGCCAGCAGTCGAACCCTGACGGGGAGCGAGACCCAGTACTTC. Its translation: CASSRTLTGSETQYF.

CDR3: CASSITGGLSYEQYF. CDR3 nucleotides: TGTGCCAGCAGTATAACAGGGGGACTATCCTACGAGCAGTACTTC. The genes are TRBV6-5 and TRBJ2-7, with a tentative D call TRBD1 (8 bases). The CDR3 has 15 residues. The V gene's germline CDR1 is MNHEY and CDR2 SVGAGI. Trimming pared 5 bases from V and 1 base from J, leaving 15 bases between.

In the case of this clone: The junction shows a germline mismatch at one end, possibly a read error. The genes are TRBV11-2 and TRBJ1-6, with D possibly TRBD1 on 5 matching bases. Germline CDR1 is SGHAT and CDR2 is FQNNGV. The CDR3 has 12 amino acids. The CDR3 coding sequence is TGTGCCAGCAGCTTAGAAGACAGAAGTAAGACATTT. It yields the protein CASSLEDRSKTF.

V and J are TRBV18 and TRBJ2-4, with D maybe TRBD2 (5 bases). Germline V gives CDR1 KGHSH, CDR2 LQKENI. With 3 bases removed from V and 5 bases from J, the gap between germline ends came to 17 bases. The CDR3 runs 16 residues. CDR3 sequence reads: CASSPSPTRVENIQYF. The CDR3 DNA reads TGTGCCAGCTCACCGTCCCCTACGAGGGTTGAAAACATTCAGTACTTC.

This chain connects TRBV9 to TRBJ2-5; D unresolved. V lost 1 base, J lost 2 bases, and 9 bases lay in between. The CDR3 sequence is 14 residues long. Per germline, CDR1 SGDLS and CDR2 YYNGEE. The CDR3 nucleotides are TGTGCCAGCAGCGTAAACCCAGGTCAAGAGACCCAGTACTTC. Amino acids: CASSVNPGQETQYF. Supplemented by reference TRBV9 and TRBJ2-5, the full variable domain reads DSGVTQTPKHLITATGQRVTLRCSPRSGDLSVYWYQQSLDQGLQFLIQYYNGEERAKGNILERFSAQQFPDLHSELNLSSLELGDSALYFCASSVNPGQETQYFGPGTRLLVL.

The rearrangement uses TRBV6-5 and TRBJ1-6; D not certain. V was pared by 2 bases and J by 7 bases, with 9 bases between. The CDR3 consists of 14 residues. Germline V lookup: CDR1 MNHEY, CDR2 SVGAGI. In DNA, the CDR3 is TGTGCCAGCAGTTACGGCGGCGGAAATTCACCCCTCCACTTT. It yields the protein CASSYGGGNSPLHF.

The chain carries TRBV29-1 and TRBJ2-5; maybe TRBD2 (6 bases). With 7 bases removed from V and 2 bases from J, the gap between germline ends came to 14 bases. CDR1 is SQVTM, CDR2 ANQGSEA, per germline. The CDR3 has 13 residues. The CDR3 region is CSAPLAPQETQYF. The CDR3, as DNA: TGCAGCGCCCCACTAGCTCCTCAAGAGACCCAGTACTTC.

The genes are TRBV5-1 and TRBJ2-1; 8 nucleotides align to TRBD2. V was clipped by 8 bases and J by 5 bases; unmatched bases: 6. Germline V CDR1 and CDR2: SGHRS, YFSETQ. The CDR3 length is 13 residues. The CDR3 is CASRLATNNEQFF. The CDR3, as DNA: TGCGCCAGTCGACTAGCGACTAACAATGAGCAGTTCTTC.

This clone was seen more than once but under ten times. In DNA form, the CDR3 reads TGTGCCAGCAGCGTATCAGGACAGGGAGGTTCACCCCTCCACTTT. Encoded protein: CASSVSGQGGSPLHF. The V and J genes are TRBV9 and TRBJ1-6; 8 positions match TRBD1. V dropped 1 base and J dropped 9; count of bases not matched to a gene: 6. The CDR3 is 15 residues long. Germline V gives CDR1 SGDLS, CDR2 YYNGEE. Based on the CDR3 plus reference TRBV9 and TRBJ1-6, the full variable domain is DSGVTQTPKHLITATGQRVTLRCSPRSGDLSVYWYQQSLDQGLQFLIQYYNGEERAKGNILERFSAQQFPDLHSELNLSSLELGDSALYFCASSVSGQGGSPLHFGNGTRLTVT.

J is TRBJ2-7 and V is TRBV5-1; TRBD1 is a possible D gene (5 bases). In germline, CDR1 is SGHRS, CDR2 YFSETQ. The CDR3 has 14 amino acids. The V end lost 3 bases, the J end lost 0 bases, and 10 bases lay between the germline ends. The DNA of the CDR3 is TGCGCCAGCAGCTCATACAGGACCTCCTACGAGCAGTACTTC. Its translation is CASSSYRTSYEQYF.

This clone was counted a single time. V gene TRBV11-2 combines with J gene TRBJ1-1; D is uncertain. The CDR3 has 13 residues. The germline gives CDR1 SGHAT, CDR2 FQNNGV. V was shortened by 0 bases and J by 1 base, with 3 bases between the two germline ends. The CDR3 DNA reads as TGTGCCAGCAGCTTAGAGAGGAACACTGAAGCTTTCTTT. Its protein is CASSLERNTEAFF.

The V call is TRBV27, the J call TRBJ2-6; 8 nucleotides agree with TRBD2. V trimming: 8 bases; J trimming: 1 base; junction bases outside the gene matches: 7. Germline values: CDR1 MNHEY, CDR2 SMNVEV (reference sequence). CDR3 length: 16 residues. In DNA, the CDR3 is TGTGCCAGCGGTGGGACTAGTCTTTCTGGGGCCAACGTCCTGACTTTC. It codes for CASGGTSLSGANVLTF.

The gene calls are TRBV7-9 and TRBJ2-7; D remains ambiguous. Germline lookup yields CDR1 SEHNR and CDR2 FQNEAQ (reference sequence). The CDR3 has 12 amino acids. V was trimmed by 5 bases and J by 6 bases, leaving 11 bases between them. Here the CDR3 reads CASSRRPFEQYF. In DNA, the CDR3 is TGTGCCAGCAGCCGGCGGCCATTCGAGCAGTACTTC. Full variable domain (missing parts from reference TRBV7-9 and TRBJ2-7): DTGVSQNPRHKITKRGQNVTFRCDPISEHNRLYWYRQTLGQGPEFLTYFQNEAQLEKSRLLSDRFSAERPKGSFSTLEIQRTEQGDSAMYLCASSRRPFEQYFGPGTRLTVT.